Included here is one TCR beta chain sequence, with context. Antigen unknown. Trimming stripped 4 bases from V and 4 bases from J, with 10 bases between. Germline V gene sequence: CDR1 LNHDA, CDR2 SQIVND (reference sequence). The CDR3 consists of 14 residues. The data belong to a study of cytomegalovirus exposure and HLA in healthy donors. It was healthy bone marrow donors who served as donors. The PCR ran on 60 Vbeta and 13 Jbeta primers. Per the study methods: Per a later analysis, the number of unique TCR beta chains was around 80 million, of which 10 million to 11 million were shared. The protocol was immunoSEQ multiplex PCR, while the TCRdb copy is restricted to in-frame clones and leaves out a portion. V and J calls and clone size follow that table, whereas D and trimming were derived from the DNA. The repertoire has around 70,000 clones, approximately 79% of them found once; the top ten carry 9% to 14%.

Broader study findings: In vitro, a few CMV-associated chains proved specific for CMV antigens.

The sequence was obtained from a woman between 40 and 55 years old in good health and CMV-seropositive. The sequencing input was PBMCs. The chain carries TRBV19 and TRBJ2-2; tentative D call: TRBD2 (5 bases). Here the CDR3 reads CASSTERSTGELFF. The CDR3 DNA sequence: TGTGCCAGTAGTACTGAGCGGTCCACCGGGGAGCTGTTTTTT.